The clone carrying this TCR beta chain was seen ten or more times. RNA transcripts were the template for amplifying TCR beta CDR3 regions. Carried out on the TCR CDR3, a first-round RT-PCR used the HTBI primer set. One entry per CDR3 protein results from TCRdb running MiXCR on the multiplex PCR reads. The table records nearly 250,000 distinct CDR3 sequences, roughly 22% of them present only once. The record originates from a study of T cells in Graves' hyperthyroidism and ophthalmopathy. The material sequenced was blood. This TCR derives from a woman aged 35 to 49 with Graves' ophthalmopathy.

The CDR3 bases are TGTGCCAGCAGTCCCCCGGTTACGGGAGGGTCCAAAAACATTCAGTACTTC. Translating it yields CASSPPVTGGSKNIQYF. The chain has TRBV28 and TRBJ2-4; 8 nucleotides align to TRBD2. Germline assignment: CDR1 MDHEN and CDR2 SYDVKM. The trim removed 5 bases at V and 2 bases at J, leaving 11 bases unmatched. This CDR3 is 17 amino acids long.